The following is a TCR beta chain sequence with its context. These data are taken from a study of graft-versus-host responses after intestinal transplantation. Lymphocytes from graft epithelium and lamina propria were isolated. Profiled with immunoSEQ multiplex PCR; TCRdb holds only in-frame clones, not every one. The table lists just under 65,000 clones, about nine tenths of them singletons. The TCR comes from a human patient who received an intestinal transplant, so some T cells may come from the graft donor. This specimen was ileum tissue, taken around 350 days after transplant.

The CDR3 sequence: CSVDDRGMGTEAFF. As DNA, the CDR3 is TGCAGCGTTGATGATCGGGGAATGGGGACTGAAGCTTTCTTT. The chain joins TRBV29-1 to TRBJ1-1; D unclear. Germline CDR1 SQVTM, CDR2 ANQGSEA. This CDR3 spans 14 amino acids. V gave up 3 bases and J gave up 5 bases, with 16 bases separating them.